The clone carrying this T cell receptor beta chain occurred once. The entry originates in a study of T cell responses to AZD1222 COVID-19 vaccine. The data were produced by immunoSEQ multiplex PCR, yet TCRdb's version contains in-frame clones alone and is incomplete. The sample records 95,000 to 150,000 clones, roughly 90% being singletons. Source: peripheral blood, taken on day 0 of AZD1222 vaccination. The receptor's source is an adult in good health.

The DNA for the CDR3 is TGTGCCAGCAGCCAAGATTATGACGGTAACATTCAGTACTTC. Encoded protein: CASSQDYDGNIQYF. The chain links TRBV3-1 (or the pseudogene TRBV3-2) to TRBJ2-4, with unresolved D. The ends were cut back, 0 bases at V and 7 bases at J, with 10 bases in the middle. The CDR3 covers 14 residues. From germline, CDR1 is LGHDT and CDR2 YNNKEL (reference sequence).